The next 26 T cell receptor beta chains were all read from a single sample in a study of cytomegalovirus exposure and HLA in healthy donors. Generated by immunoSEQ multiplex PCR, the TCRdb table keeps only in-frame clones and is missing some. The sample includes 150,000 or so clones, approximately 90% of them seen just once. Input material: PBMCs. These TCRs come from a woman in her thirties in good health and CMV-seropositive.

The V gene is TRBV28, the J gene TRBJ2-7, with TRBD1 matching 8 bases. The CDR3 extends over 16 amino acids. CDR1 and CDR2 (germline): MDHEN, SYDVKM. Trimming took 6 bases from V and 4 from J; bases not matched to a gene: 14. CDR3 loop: CASRPRDGQGWYEQYF. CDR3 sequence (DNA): TGTGCCAGCAGGCCCCGCGATGGACAGGGTTGGTACGAGCAGTACTTC. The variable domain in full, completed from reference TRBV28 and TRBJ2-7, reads DVKVTQSSRYLVKRTGEKVFLECVQDMDHENMFWYRQDPGLGLRLIYFSYDVKMKEKGDIPEGYSVSREKKERFSLILESASTNQTSMYLCASRPRDGQGWYEQYFGPGTRLTVT.

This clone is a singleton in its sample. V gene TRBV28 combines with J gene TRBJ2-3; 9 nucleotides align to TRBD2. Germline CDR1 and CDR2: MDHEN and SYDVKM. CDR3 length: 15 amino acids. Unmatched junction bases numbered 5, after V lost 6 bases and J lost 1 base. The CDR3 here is CASSSSGSGTDTQYF. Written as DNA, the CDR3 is TGTGCCAGCAGCAGTAGCGGGAGTGGCACAGATACGCAGTATTTT.

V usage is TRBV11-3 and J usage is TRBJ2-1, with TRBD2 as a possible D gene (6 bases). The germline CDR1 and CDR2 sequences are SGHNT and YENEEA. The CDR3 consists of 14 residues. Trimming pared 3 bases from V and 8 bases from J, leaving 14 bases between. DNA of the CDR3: TGTGCCAGCAGCTTTGGGCCTAGCGCCGATGAGCAGTTCTTC. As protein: CASSFGPSADEQFF.

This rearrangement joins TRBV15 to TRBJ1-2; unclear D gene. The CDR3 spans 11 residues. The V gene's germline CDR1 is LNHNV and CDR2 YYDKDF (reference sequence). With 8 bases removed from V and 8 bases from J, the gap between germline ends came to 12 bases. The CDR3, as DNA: TGTGCCACCTTATCCGGGGAAGGCTACACCTTC. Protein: CATLSGEGYTF.

The CDR3 nucleotides are TGTGCCAGCAGCCCGACACGCTCTGGAAACACCATATATTTT. It translates to CASSPTRSGNTIYF. The chain couples TRBV9 to TRBJ1-3; D is unclear. The germline gives CDR1 SGDLS, CDR2 YYNGEE. This CDR3 has 14 amino acids. With 4 bases removed from V and 0 bases from J, the gap between germline ends came to 8 bases.

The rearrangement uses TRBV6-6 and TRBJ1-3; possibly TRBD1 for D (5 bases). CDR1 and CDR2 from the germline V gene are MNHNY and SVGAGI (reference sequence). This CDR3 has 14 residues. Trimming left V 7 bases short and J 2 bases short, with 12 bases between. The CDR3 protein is CASNFRGAGNTIYF. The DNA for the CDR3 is TGTGCCAGCAACTTCCGGGGGGCTGGAAACACCATATATTTT.

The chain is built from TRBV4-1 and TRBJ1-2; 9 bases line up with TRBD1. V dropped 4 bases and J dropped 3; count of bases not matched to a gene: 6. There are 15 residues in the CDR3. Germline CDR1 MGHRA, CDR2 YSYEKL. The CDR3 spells CASSPYGDRDYGYTF. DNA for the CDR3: TGCGCCAGCAGCCCCTACGGGGACAGGGACTATGGCTACACCTTC.

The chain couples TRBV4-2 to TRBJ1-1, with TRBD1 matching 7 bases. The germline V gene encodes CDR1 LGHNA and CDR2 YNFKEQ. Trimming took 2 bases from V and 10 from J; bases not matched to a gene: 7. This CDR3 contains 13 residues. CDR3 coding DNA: TGTGCCAGCAGCCAAATTACAGGGGCCGGAGCTTTCTTT. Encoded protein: CASSQITGAGAFF.

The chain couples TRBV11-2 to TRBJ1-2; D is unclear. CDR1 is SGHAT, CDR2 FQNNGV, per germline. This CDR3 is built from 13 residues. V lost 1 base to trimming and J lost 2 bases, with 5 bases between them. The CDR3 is CASSLVSNYGYTF. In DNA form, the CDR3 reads TGTGCCAGCAGCTTAGTATCCAACTATGGCTACACCTTC.

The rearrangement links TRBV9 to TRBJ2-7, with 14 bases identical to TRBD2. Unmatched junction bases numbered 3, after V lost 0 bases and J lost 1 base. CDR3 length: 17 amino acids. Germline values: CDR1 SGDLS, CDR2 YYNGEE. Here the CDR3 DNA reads TGTGCCAGCAGCGTAGGACTAGCGGGAGGGCCGTCCTACGAGCAGTACTTC. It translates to CASSVGLAGGPSYEQYF.

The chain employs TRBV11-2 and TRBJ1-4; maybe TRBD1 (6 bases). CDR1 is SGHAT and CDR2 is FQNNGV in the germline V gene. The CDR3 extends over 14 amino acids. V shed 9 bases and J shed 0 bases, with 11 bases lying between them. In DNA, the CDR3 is TGTGCCAGTGGGACACTTGCAACTAATGAAAAACTGTTTTTT. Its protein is CASGTLATNEKLFF.

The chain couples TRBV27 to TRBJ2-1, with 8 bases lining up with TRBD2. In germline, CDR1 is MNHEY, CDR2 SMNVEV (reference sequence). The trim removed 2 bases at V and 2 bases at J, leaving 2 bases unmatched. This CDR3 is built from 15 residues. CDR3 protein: CASSLIAGPYNEQFF. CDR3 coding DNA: TGTGCCAGCAGTTTAATAGCGGGACCCTACAATGAGCAGTTCTTC.

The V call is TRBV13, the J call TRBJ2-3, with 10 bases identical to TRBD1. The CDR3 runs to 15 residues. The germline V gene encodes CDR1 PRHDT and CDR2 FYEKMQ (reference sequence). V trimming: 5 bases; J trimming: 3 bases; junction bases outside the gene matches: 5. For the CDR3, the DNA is TGTGCCAGCAGCGGGGGACAGGGGAAGACAGATACGCAGTATTTT. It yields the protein CASSGGQGKTDTQYF.

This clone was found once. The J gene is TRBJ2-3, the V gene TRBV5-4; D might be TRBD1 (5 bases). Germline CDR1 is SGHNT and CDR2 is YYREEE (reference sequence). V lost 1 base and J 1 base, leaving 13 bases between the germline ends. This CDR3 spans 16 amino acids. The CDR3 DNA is TGTGCCAGCAGCTTGTTGGCAGGGCTCGGCACAGATACGCAGTATTTT. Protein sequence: CASSLLAGLGTDTQYF. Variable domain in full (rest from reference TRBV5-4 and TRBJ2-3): ETGVTQSPTHLIKTRGQQVTLRCSSQSGHNTVSWYQQALGQGPQFIFQYYREEENGRGNFPPRFSGLQFPNYSSELNVNALELDDSALYLCASSLLAGLGTDTQYFGPGTRLTVL.

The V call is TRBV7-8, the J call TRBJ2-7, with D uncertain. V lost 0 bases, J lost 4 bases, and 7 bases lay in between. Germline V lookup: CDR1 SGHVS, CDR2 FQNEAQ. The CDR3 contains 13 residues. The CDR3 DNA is TGTGCCAGCAGCTTAGCGACGGGTTACGAGCAGTACTTC. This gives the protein CASSLATGYEQYF.

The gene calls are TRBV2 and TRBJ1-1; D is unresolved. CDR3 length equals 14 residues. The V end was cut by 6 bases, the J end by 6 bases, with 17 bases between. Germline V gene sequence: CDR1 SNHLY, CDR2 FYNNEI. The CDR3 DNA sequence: TGTGCCAGCAGGGACCCCCGGGGTCCGGCTGAAGCTTTCTTT. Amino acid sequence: CASRDPRGPAEAFF.

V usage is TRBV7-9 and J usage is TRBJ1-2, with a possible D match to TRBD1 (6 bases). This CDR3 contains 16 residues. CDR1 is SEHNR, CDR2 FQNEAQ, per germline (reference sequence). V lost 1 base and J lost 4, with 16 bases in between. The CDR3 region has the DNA TGTGCCAGCAGCTTAGGGGGGCCTCTCCCGACCTATGGCTACACCTTC. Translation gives CASSLGGPLPTYGYTF.

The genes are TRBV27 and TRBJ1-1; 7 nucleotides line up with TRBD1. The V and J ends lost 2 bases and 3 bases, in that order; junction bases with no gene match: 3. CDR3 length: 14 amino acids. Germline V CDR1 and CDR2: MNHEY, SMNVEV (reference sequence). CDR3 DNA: TGTGCCAGCAGTTTAACGGGACAGTACACTGAAGCTTTCTTT. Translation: CASSLTGQYTEAFF.

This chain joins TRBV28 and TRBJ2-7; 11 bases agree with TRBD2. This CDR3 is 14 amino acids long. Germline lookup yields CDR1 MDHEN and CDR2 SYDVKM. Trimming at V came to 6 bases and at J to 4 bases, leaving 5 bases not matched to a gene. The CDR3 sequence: CASRQTSGGYEQYF. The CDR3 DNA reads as TGTGCCAGCAGACAAACTAGCGGGGGTTACGAGCAGTACTTC.

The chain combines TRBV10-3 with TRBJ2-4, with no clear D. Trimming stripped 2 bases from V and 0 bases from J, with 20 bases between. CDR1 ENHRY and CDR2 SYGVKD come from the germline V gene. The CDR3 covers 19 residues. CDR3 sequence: CAISERLILWSLAKNIQYF. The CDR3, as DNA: TGTGCCATCAGTGAGAGGTTGATCCTCTGGAGCCTAGCCAAAAACATTCAGTACTTC.

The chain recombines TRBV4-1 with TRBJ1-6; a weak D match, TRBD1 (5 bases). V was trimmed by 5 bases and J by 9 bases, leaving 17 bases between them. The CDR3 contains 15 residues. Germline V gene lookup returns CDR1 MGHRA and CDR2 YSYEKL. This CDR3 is CASSESTGRASPLHF. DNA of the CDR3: TGCGCCAGCAGCGAATCCACAGGTCGAGCTTCACCCCTCCACTTT.

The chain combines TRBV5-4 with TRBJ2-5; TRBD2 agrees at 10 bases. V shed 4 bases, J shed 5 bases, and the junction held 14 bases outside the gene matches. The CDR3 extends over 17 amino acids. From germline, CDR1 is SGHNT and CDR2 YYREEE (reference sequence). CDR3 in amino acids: CASSLTSGAFLRETQYF. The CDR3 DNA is TGTGCCAGCAGCCTCACTAGCGGGGCATTCCTACGGGAGACCCAGTACTTC.

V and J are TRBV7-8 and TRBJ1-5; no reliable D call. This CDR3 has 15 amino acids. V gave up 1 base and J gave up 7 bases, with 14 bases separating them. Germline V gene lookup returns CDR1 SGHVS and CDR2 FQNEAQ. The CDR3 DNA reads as TGTGCCAGCAGCTTAGTAACAGATTGGGAGCAGCCCCAGCATTTT. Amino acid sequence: CASSLVTDWEQPQHF.

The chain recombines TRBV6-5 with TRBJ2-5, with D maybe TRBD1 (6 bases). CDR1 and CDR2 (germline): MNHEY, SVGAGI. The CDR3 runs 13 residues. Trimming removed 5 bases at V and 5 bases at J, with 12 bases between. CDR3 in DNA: TGTGCCAGCAGTAGAGACAGGATGGAGACCCAGTACTTC. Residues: CASSRDRMETQYF.

The CDR3 reads CASTKTGTSTGELFF. CDR3 sequence (DNA): TGTGCCAGCACCAAGACCGGGACATCCACCGGGGAGCTGTTTTTT. This sequence joins TRBV2 and TRBJ2-2, with a possible D match to TRBD1 (6 bases). Trimming removed 7 bases from V and 4 bases from J, with 16 bases in between. This CDR3 comprises 15 residues. Germline V gene sequence: CDR1 SNHLY, CDR2 FYNNEI.

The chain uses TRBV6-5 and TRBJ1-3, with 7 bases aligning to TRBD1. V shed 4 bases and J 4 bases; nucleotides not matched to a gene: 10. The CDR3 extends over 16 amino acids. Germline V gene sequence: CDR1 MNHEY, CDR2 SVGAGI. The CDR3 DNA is TGTGCCAGCAGTTTCCAGACGCCGGGACAGGGAAACACCATATATTTT. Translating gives CASSFQTPGQGNTIYF.